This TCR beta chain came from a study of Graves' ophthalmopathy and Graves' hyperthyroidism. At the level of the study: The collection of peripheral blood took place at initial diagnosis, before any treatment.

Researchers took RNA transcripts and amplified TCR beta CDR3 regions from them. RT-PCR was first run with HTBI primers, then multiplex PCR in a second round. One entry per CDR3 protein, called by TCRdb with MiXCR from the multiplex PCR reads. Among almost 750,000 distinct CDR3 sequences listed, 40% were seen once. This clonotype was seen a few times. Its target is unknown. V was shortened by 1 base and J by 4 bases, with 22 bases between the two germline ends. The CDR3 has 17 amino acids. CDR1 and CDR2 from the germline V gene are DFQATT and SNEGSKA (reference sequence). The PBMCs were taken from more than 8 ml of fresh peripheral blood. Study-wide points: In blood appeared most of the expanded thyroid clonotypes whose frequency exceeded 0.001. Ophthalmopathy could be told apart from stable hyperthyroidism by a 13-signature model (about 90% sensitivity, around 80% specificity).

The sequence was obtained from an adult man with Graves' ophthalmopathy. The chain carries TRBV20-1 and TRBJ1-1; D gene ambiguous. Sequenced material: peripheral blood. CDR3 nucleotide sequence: TGCAGTGCTAGAGGAGTCGTTTGGAGGGCTGAGTCCACTGAAGCTTTCTTT. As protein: CSARGVVWRAESTEAFF.